Below, 15 T cell receptor beta chains from the same sample are listed, as sequenced in a study of T cell responses to AZD1222 COVID-19 vaccine. Produced via immunoSEQ multiplex PCR; TCRdb's table is partial and in-frame only. In the table there are around 150,000 clones, approximately 85% of which are singletons. The sample was peripheral blood, taken 28 days after the second dose of the MenACWY control vaccine. Receptor source: an adult who received the MenACWY meningococcal vaccine as a control.

This clone was detected once. This chain links TRBV7-2 with TRBJ1-5; D gene unclear. The length of the CDR3 is 13 residues. With 4 bases removed from V and 6 bases from J, the gap between germline ends came to 10 bases. Germline V gene sequence: CDR1 SGHTA, CDR2 FQGNSA. The CDR3 sequence: CASSSQVAQPQHF. DNA of the CDR3: TGTGCCAGCAGCTCCCAGGTGGCTCAGCCCCAGCATTTT. Supplemented by reference TRBV7-2 and TRBJ1-5, the full variable domain reads GAGVSQSPSNKVTEKGKDVELRCDPISGHTALYWYRQSLGQGLEFLIYFQGNSAPDKSGLPSDRFSAERTGGSVSTLTIQRTQQEDSAVYLCASSSQVAQPQHFGDGTRLSIL.

This clone showed up just a few times. This CDR3 is CASSQDDRVGGYTF. The CDR3 nucleotides read TGTGCCAGCAGCCAAGATGACAGGGTGGGGGGCTACACCTTC. The V gene is TRBV4-2, the J gene TRBJ1-2; TRBD1 matches at 7 bases. The germline CDR1 and CDR2 sequences are LGHNA and YNFKEQ. V lost 0 bases to trimming and J lost 8 bases; unmatched junction nucleotides: 6. CDR3 length equals 14 residues.

Note on this clone: Its ends do not fully match the called genes, so a read error is possible. The chain is built from TRBV7-7 and TRBJ2-7, with 8 bases identical to TRBD1. The CDR3 sequence is 15 residues long. The germline CDR1 and CDR2 sequences are SSHAT and FNYEAQ (reference sequence). The CDR3 nucleotides read TGTGCTAGCAGCTCCGGGACAGGTCCTTCCTACGAGCAGTACTTC. Protein sequence: CASSSGTGPSYEQYF.

The V call is TRBV5-1, the J call TRBJ1-1; weak D call: TRBD1 (5 bases). The CDR3 is made up of 14 amino acids. Trimming left V 0 bases short and J 4 bases short, with 10 bases between. The germline gives CDR1 SGHRS, CDR2 YFSETQ. DNA for the CDR3: TGCGCCAGCAGCTTGGAGGTGGGGGGCACTGAAGCTTTCTTT. Translated, it gives CASSLEVGGTEAFF.

V and J are TRBV4-2 and TRBJ2-3; 10 positions match TRBD2. CDR1 LGHNA and CDR2 YNFKEQ come from the germline V gene. The CDR3 is 17 amino acids. V was clipped by 0 bases and J by 3 bases; unmatched bases: 6. CDR3 region: CASSQEASGRGTDTQYF. The CDR3 DNA sequence: TGTGCCAGCAGCCAAGAAGCTAGCGGGAGAGGGACAGATACGCAGTATTTT.

This clone was recorded at least ten times. This chain connects TRBV7-2 to TRBJ1-1; D uncertain. The germline CDR1 and CDR2 sequences are SGHTA and FQGNSA. The CDR3 is made up of 13 amino acids. V shed 0 bases and J shed 3 bases, with 5 bases lying between them. The CDR3 sequence is CASSLAGDTEAFF. Written as DNA, the CDR3 is TGTGCCAGCAGCTTAGCCGGAGACACTGAAGCTTTCTTT.

The chain recombines TRBV5-4 with TRBJ2-3, with unresolved D. Between the trimmed V and J ends, which lost 2 bases and 4 bases, there was a span of 11 bases. The CDR3 extends over 14 amino acids. CDR1 and CDR2 from the germline V gene are SGHNT and YYREEE (reference sequence). The CDR3 loop is CASSFGPEADTQYF. The CDR3 nucleotides read TGTGCCAGCAGCTTTGGACCAGAGGCAGATACGCAGTATTTT.

The chain recombines TRBV3-1 (or the pseudogene TRBV3-2) with TRBJ1-5; no clear D. The CDR3 is made up of 14 amino acids. The germline V and J ends were trimmed by 2 bases and 4 bases, with 9 bases remaining between them. The germline CDR1 and CDR2 sequences are LGHDT and YNNKEL (reference sequence). CDR3 amino acids: CASSQSAQNQPQHF. The CDR3 nucleotides read TGTGCCAGCAGCCAATCGGCGCAGAATCAGCCCCAGCATTTT.

This clone was counted between two and nine times. The V call is TRBV7-3, the J call TRBJ1-1; a weak D match, TRBD1 (5 bases). The V end was cut by 5 bases, the J end by 3 bases, with 10 bases between. The CDR3 covers 13 residues. Germline V gene sequence: CDR1 SGHTA, CDR2 FQGTGA. This CDR3 is CASSRTGDTEAFF. The CDR3 DNA follows: TGTGCCAGCAGCCGGACGGGGGACACTGAAGCTTTCTTT.

V gene TRBV11-2 combines with J gene TRBJ2-7; 9 bases are a match to TRBD1. This CDR3 is 14 amino acids long. The trim removed 2 bases at V and 4 bases at J, leaving 3 bases unmatched. The germline V gene has CDR1 SGHAT and CDR2 FQNNGV. CDR3 region: CASSLIQGAYEQYF. The CDR3 nucleotides are TGTGCCAGCAGCTTAATACAGGGGGCATACGAGCAGTACTTC.

This chain connects TRBV7-2 to TRBJ2-7; D might be TRBD2 (5 bases). V was pared by 1 base and J by 3 bases, with 10 bases between. This CDR3 is 14 amino acids long. Looked up from germline, CDR1 is SGHTA and CDR2 is FQGNSA. The CDR3 sequence is CASSLGGFVYEQYF. The CDR3 nucleotides read TGTGCCAGCAGCTTAGGCGGGTTTGTCTACGAGCAGTACTTC.

This clone was recorded a few times. The genes are TRBV18 and TRBJ2-2; the D is unclear. The CDR3 is made up of 13 amino acids. Trimming shortened V by 4 bases and J by 2 bases, and 5 bases separated the two germline ends. Germline CDR1 is KGHSH and CDR2 is LQKENI. CDR3 coding DNA: TGTGCCAGCTCACTCAGAAACACCGGGGAGCTGTTTTTT. Amino acid sequence: CASSLRNTGELFF.

The chain carries TRBV19 and TRBJ2-7; the match to TRBD2 covers 8 bases. The CDR3 loop spans 14 amino acids. Germline CDR1 LNHDA, CDR2 SQIVND (reference sequence). V dropped 4 bases and J dropped 6; count of bases not matched to a gene: 8. The CDR3 spells CASSSGRTGLEQYF. For the CDR3, the DNA is TGTGCCAGTAGTAGCGGGAGGACTGGTCTCGAGCAGTACTTC.

This chain uses TRBV5-1 with TRBJ2-3, with D perhaps matching TRBD1 (6 bases). V shed 4 bases and J shed 2 bases, with 11 bases lying between them. The CDR3 has 14 residues. Germline-derived CDR1 and CDR2 are SGHRS and YFSETQ. The CDR3 reads CASSITGTTDTQYF. In DNA, the CDR3 is TGCGCCAGCAGCATAACAGGGACCACAGATACGCAGTATTTT.

In this sample, this clone turned up a few times. The chain links TRBV4-1 to TRBJ1-2, with a weak D call TRBD1 (6 bases). V was pared by 4 bases and J by 4 bases, with 16 bases between. The CDR3 loop spans 15 amino acids. Per germline, CDR1 MGHRA and CDR2 YSYEKL. The CDR3 sequence is CASSPLGAAAYGYTF. CDR3 coding DNA: TGCGCCAGCAGCCCGTTGGGGGCGGCAGCCTATGGCTACACCTTC.